A single sample gave rise to the 14 T cell receptor beta chains below, sequenced in a study of human T cells and chemical hapten exposure. Each CDR3 protein gets one entry after TCRdb re-called the RACE reads with MiXCR. This sample has 350,000 to 400,000 distinct CDR3 sequences; roughly 4.6% occur once, and the top ten carry roughly 2.6%. The time point is: pre-sensitization, week 0. Indicated treatment: therapeutic diphenylcyclopropenone sensitization with weekly scalp DPC. The sample here was whole blood, taken in connection with sensitization to the hapten diphenylcyclopropenone (DPC). These TCRs come from a woman in her forties or fifties with alopecia areata. Some clones in this sample may be carry-over from other donors' samples.

In this sample, this clonotype turned up a few times. This chain connects TRBV5-1 to TRBJ1-1; tentative D call: TRBD1 (6 bases). Trimming took off 0 bases at V and 0 bases at J, with 9 bases between the two ends. The germline V gene has CDR1 SGHRS and CDR2 YFSETQ. The CDR3 length is 15 residues. CDR3 sequence reads: CASSLVQGMNTEAFF. Here the CDR3 DNA reads TGCGCCAGCAGCTTGGTTCAGGGGATGAACACTGAAGCTTTCTTT.

This clonotype was seen repeatedly, ten times or more. This chain connects TRBV9 to TRBJ2-1; 8 bases line up with TRBD2. CDR1 is SGDLS and CDR2 is YYNGEE in the germline V gene. This CDR3 has 15 residues. The J segment lost 6 bases and the V segment lost 6 bases, leaving 11 bases of the junction unmatched. The CDR3 DNA is TGTGCCAGCAACTTAGAGGGGACTAGGAGCAATGAGCAGTTCTTC. This translates into CASNLEGTRSNEQFF.

The rearrangement links TRBV29-1 to TRBJ1-2; D gene uncertain. The germline CDR1 and CDR2 sequences are SQVTM and ANQGSEA. Trimming stripped 5 bases from V and 8 bases from J, with 12 bases between. CDR3 size: 11 residues. In DNA form, the CDR3 reads TGCAGCGTTTCTCTCGACGGGGGCTACACCTTC. The encoded protein is CSVSLDGGYTF. Full variable domain (remainder filled in from reference TRBV29-1 and TRBJ1-2): SAVISQKPSRDICQRGTSLTIQCQVDSQVTMMFWYRQQPGQSLTLIATANQGSEATYESGFVIDKFPISRPNLTFSTLTVSNMSPEDSSIYLCSVSLDGGYTFGSGTRLTVV.

This clonotype was counted ten times or more. This rearrangement joins TRBV21-1 to TRBJ1-1; the DNA was not compared with TRBD1, the D call given in the table. TRBV21-1 is designated a pseudogene. The CDR3 runs 19 residues. The CDR3 here is CASGPGPRPRIGEDTEAFF. In nucleotides, the CDR3 is TGTGCCAGCGGTCCGGGACCGAGACCTAGGATTGGGGAGGACACTGAAGCTTTCTTT.

This clonotype was observed many times. The genes are TRBV2 and TRBJ1-1; D is possibly TRBD1 (5 bases). This CDR3 has 13 residues. The V end was cut by 7 bases, the J end by 2 bases, with 11 bases between. Germline V gene data show CDR1 as SNHLY and CDR2 as FYNNEI. The CDR3 DNA sequence: TGTGCCAGCATACTAGACAGCAACACTGAAGCTTTCTTT. Protein sequence: CASILDSNTEAFF.

The chain recombines TRBV24-1 with TRBJ2-1, with a tentative D call TRBD1 (8 bases). The CDR3 has 16 amino acids. The V end lost 2 bases, the J end lost 2 bases, and 12 bases lay between the germline ends. Germline V gene sequence: CDR1 KGHDR, CDR2 SFDVKD. The CDR3 reads CATSDSQGGAYNEQFF. In nucleotides, the CDR3 is TGTGCCACCAGTGATTCACAGGGGGGGGCCTACAATGAGCAGTTCTTC.

This clonotype was counted ten times or more. The chain links TRBV3-1 to TRBJ2-6; tentatively, D is TRBD1 or TRBD2 (5 bases each). This CDR3 has 17 residues. Germline-derived CDR1 and CDR2 are LGHDT and YNNKEL (reference sequence). Trimming took 4 bases from V and 0 from J, leaving 13 bases between them. The CDR3 nucleotides read TGTGCCAGCAGCCGTGGCAGGGACCGCTCTGGGGCCAACGTCCTGACTTTC. Its translation: CASSRGRDRSGANVLTF.

The chain carries TRBV11-2 and TRBJ2-7; the D gene is possibly TRBD1 (6 bases). The ends were cut back, 5 bases at V and 4 bases at J, with 18 bases in the middle. This CDR3 spans 15 amino acids. The germline CDR1 and CDR2 sequences are SGHAT and FQNNGV. The CDR3 coding sequence is TGTGCCAGCAGCCCCCGAACCGGGACAACATACGAGCAGTACTTC. This translates into CASSPRTGTTYEQYF.

This clonotype showed up many times. The genes are TRBV5-1 and TRBJ2-3; TRBD2 matches 12 bases. The CDR3 has 17 residues. Germline loops: CDR1 SGHRS, CDR2 YFSETQ. The V segment lost 3 bases and the J segment 0 bases; nucleotides outside the gene matches: 5. Here the CDR3 reads CASSSASGGASTDTQYF. The CDR3 DNA reads as TGCGCCAGCAGCTCGGCTAGCGGGGGGGCTAGCACAGATACGCAGTATTTT.

There are a few counts of this clonotype. The V call is TRBV25-1, the J call TRBJ1-6, with D hard to call. V was cut by 0 bases and J by 2 bases, with 5 bases left in between. Germline CDR1 is MGHDK and CDR2 is SYGVNS. The CDR3 spans 15 residues. CDR3 residues: CASSEYGTYNSPLHF. The CDR3 DNA reads as TGTGCCAGCAGTGAATATGGGACCTATAATTCACCCCTCCACTTT.

This clonotype was recorded many times. The chain has TRBV7-7 and TRBJ2-1; TRBD1 aligns across 9 bases. From germline, CDR1 is SSHAT and CDR2 FNYEAQ (reference sequence). V shed 1 base, J shed 4 bases, and the junction held 2 bases outside the gene matches. There are 15 residues in the CDR3. The CDR3 loop reads CASSLDRGPYNEQFF. CDR3 bases: TGTGCCAGCAGCTTAGACAGGGGGCCATACAATGAGCAGTTCTTC. The full variable domain, with the rest looked up from reference TRBV7-7 and TRBJ2-1, is GAGVSQSPRYKVTKRGQDVTLRCDPISSHATLYWYQQALGQGPEFLTYFNYEAQPDKSGLPSDRFSAERPEGSISTLTIQRTEQRDSAMYRCASSLDRGPYNEQFFGPGTRLTVL.

The chain joins TRBV12-3 or TRBV12-4 to TRBJ2-1; D gene ambiguous. CDR3 length: 16 residues. Trimming took off 5 bases at V and 0 bases at J, with 14 bases between the two ends. CDR3 in amino acids: CASSPRLGFSYNEQFF. The CDR3 nucleotides are TGTGCCAGCAGTCCCCGACTTGGGTTCTCCTACAATGAGCAGTTCTTC.

V gene TRBV3-1 combines with J gene TRBJ2-4, with D perhaps TRBD1 or TRBD2 (5 bases each). This CDR3 comprises 15 residues. Germline V gene lookup returns CDR1 LGHDT and CDR2 YNNKEL (reference sequence). The germline V and J ends were trimmed by 2 bases and 6 bases, with 14 bases remaining between them. The CDR3 bases are TGTGCCAGCAGCCAACCTCTAGCCCAGGGAAACATTCAGTACTTC. Amino acid sequence: CASSQPLAQGNIQYF.

This clonotype was seen ten or more times. The chain has TRBV7-9 and TRBJ1-2; D remains unclear. The germline V gene encodes CDR1 SEHNR and CDR2 FQNEAQ (reference sequence). V was trimmed by 5 bases and J by 4 bases, leaving 14 bases between them. The CDR3 length is 14 residues. The DNA for the CDR3 is TGTGCCAGCAGCCCGGACGGGTATGGCTATGGCTACACCTTC. As protein: CASSPDGYGYGYTF.